This T cell receptor (beta chain) was recovered during a study of cytomegalovirus exposure and HLA in healthy donors. Study-level points and caveats: Common viral pathogens seemed, in a later analysis, to connect with several of the most significant clusters. It is likely that the observed cluster of highly shared sequence variants was a sequencing artifact.

Turning to this clone: Antigen unknown.

PCR involved 60 Vbeta and 13 Jbeta primers. Per the authors' pipeline: A later analysis tallied 80 million or so unique TCR beta chains, 10 million to 12 million of them shared. Method: immunoSEQ multiplex PCR; TCRdb's copy keeps in-frame clones and lacks some. For V, J and clone size, that table is used; D and trimming come from the DNA. This sample's clone table lists approximately 120,000 clones. J gave up 5 bases and V 5 bases, and 9 bases lay outside the gene matches. This CDR3 is built from 16 residues. Germline V gives CDR1 SGHTS, CDR2 YDEGEE. The V and J genes are TRBV5-8 and TRBJ2-2; TRBD2 aligns across 10 bases. This TCR derives from a man aged 40-49 years in good health and CMV-seronegative. Sequenced: PBMCs. CDR3: CASRIKGSGRTGELFF. The CDR3 bases are TGTGCCAGCAGAATTAAGGGTAGCGGGAGGACCGGGGAGCTGTTTTTT. Drawing the rest from reference TRBV5-8 and TRBJ2-2, the complete variable domain is EAGVTQSPTHLIKTRGQQATLRCSPISGHTSVYWYQQALGLGLQFLLWYDEGEERNRGNFPPRFSGRQFPNYSSELNVNALELEDSALYLCASRIKGSGRTGELFFGEGSRLTVL.